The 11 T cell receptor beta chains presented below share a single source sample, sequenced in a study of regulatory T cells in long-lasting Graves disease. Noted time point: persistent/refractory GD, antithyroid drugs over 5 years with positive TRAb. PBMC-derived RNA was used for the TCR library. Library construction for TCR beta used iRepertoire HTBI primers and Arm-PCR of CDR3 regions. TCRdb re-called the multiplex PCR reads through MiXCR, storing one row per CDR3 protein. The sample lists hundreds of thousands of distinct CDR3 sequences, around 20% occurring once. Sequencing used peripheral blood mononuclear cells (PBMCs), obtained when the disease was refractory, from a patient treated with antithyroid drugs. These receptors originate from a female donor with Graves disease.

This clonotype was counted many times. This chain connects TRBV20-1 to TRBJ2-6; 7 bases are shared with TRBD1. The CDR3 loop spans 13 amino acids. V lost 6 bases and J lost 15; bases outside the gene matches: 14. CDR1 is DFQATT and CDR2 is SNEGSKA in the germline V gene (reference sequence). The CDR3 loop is CSAMGRQGSPLTF. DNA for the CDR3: TGCAGTGCCATGGGTCGACAGGGCAGCCCCCTGACTTTC.

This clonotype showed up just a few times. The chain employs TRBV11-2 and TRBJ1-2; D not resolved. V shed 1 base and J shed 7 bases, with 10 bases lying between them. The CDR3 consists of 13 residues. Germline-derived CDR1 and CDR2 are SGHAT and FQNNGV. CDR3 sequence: CASSLGGRSGYTF. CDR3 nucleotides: TGTGCCAGCAGCTTAGGCGGAAGATCTGGCTACACCTTC.

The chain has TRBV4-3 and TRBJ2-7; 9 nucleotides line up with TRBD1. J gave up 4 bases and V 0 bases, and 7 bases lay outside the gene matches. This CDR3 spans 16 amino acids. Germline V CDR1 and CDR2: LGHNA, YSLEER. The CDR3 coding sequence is TGCGCCAGCAGCCAAGATGGGACAGGGAGTCTATACGAGCAGTACTTC. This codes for CASSQDGTGSLYEQYF.

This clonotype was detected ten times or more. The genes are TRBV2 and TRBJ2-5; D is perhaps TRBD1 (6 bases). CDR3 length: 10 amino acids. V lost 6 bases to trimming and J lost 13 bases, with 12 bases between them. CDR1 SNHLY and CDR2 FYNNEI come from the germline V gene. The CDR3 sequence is CASRDSGMYF. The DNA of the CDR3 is TGTGCCAGCAGGGACAGTGGAATGTACTTC.

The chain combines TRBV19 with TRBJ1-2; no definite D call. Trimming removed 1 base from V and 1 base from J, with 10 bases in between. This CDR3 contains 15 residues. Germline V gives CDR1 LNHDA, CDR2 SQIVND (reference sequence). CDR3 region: CASSIVADGNYGYTF. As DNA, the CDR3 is TGTGCCAGTAGTATAGTCGCGGACGGTAACTATGGCTACACCTTC. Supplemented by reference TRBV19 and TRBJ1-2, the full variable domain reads DGGITQSPKYLFRKEGQNVTLSCEQNLNHDAMYWYRQDPGQGLRLIYYSQIVNDFQKGDIAEGYSVSREKKESFPLTVTSAQKNPTAFYLCASSIVADGNYGYTFGSGTRLTVV.

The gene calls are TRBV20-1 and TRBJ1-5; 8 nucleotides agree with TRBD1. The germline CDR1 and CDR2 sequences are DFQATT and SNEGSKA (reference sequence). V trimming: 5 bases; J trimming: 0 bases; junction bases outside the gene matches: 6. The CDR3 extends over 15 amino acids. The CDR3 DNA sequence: TGCAGTGCTGGTCAGGGGGCCTATAGCAATCAGCCCCAGCATTTT. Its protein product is CSAGQGAYSNQPQHF.

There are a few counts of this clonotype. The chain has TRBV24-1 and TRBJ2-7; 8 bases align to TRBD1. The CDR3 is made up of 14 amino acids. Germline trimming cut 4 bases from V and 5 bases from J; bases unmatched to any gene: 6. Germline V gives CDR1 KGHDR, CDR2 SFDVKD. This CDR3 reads CATSDPGQGHEQYF. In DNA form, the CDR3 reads TGTGCCACCAGTGACCCCGGACAGGGCCACGAGCAGTACTTC.

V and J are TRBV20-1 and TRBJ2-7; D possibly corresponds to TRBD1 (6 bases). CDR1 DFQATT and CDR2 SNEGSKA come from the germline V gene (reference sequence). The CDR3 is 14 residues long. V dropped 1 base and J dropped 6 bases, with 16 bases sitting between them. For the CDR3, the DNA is TGCAGTGCTAGAGCCTTCCTCGGACAGCTCGAGCAGTACTTC. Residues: CSARAFLGQLEQYF.

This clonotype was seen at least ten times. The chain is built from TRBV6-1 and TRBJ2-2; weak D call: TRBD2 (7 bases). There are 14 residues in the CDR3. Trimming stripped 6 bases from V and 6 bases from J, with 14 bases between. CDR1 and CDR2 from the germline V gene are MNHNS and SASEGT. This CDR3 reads CASRRGAPSGELFF. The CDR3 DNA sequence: TGTGCCAGCAGACGGGGGGCCCCTTCCGGGGAGCTGTTTTTT.

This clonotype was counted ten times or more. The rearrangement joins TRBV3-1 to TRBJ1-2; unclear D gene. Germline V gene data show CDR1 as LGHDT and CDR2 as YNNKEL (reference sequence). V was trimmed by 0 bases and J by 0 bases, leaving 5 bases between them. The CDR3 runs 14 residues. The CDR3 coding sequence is TGTGCCAGCAGCCAAGAAGGAGCTAACTATGGCTACACCTTC. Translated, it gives CASSQEGANYGYTF. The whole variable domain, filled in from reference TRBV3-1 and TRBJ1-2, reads DTAVSQTPKYLVTQMGNDKSIKCEQNLGHDTMYWYKQDSKKFLKIMFSYNNKELIINETVPNRFSPKSPDKAHLNLHINSLELGDSAVYFCASSQEGANYGYTFGSGTRLTVV.

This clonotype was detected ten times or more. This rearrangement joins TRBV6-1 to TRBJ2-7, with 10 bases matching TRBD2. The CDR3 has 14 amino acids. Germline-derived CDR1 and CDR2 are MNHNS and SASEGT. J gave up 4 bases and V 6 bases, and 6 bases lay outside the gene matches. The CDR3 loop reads CASSKLAGMYEQYF. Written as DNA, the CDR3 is TGTGCCAGCAGCAAACTAGCGGGGATGTACGAGCAGTACTTC.